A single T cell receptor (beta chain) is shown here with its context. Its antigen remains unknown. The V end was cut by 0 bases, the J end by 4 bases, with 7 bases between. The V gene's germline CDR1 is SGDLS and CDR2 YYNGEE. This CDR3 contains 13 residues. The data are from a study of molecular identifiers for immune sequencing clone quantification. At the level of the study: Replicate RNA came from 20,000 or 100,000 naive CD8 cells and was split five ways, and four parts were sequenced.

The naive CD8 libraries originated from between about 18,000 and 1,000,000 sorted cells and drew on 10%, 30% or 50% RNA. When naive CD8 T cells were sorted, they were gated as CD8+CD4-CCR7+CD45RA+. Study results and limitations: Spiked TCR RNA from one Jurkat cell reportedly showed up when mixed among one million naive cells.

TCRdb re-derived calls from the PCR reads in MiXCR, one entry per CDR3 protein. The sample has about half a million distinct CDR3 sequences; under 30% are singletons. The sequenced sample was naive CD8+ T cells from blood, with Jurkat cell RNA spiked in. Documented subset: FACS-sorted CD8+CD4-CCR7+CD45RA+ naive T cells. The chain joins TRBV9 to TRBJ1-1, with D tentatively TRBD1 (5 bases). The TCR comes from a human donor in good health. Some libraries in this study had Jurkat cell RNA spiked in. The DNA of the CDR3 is TGTGCCAGCAGCGTAGAAGGGGTCACTGAAGCTTTCTTT. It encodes CASSVEGVTEAFF.